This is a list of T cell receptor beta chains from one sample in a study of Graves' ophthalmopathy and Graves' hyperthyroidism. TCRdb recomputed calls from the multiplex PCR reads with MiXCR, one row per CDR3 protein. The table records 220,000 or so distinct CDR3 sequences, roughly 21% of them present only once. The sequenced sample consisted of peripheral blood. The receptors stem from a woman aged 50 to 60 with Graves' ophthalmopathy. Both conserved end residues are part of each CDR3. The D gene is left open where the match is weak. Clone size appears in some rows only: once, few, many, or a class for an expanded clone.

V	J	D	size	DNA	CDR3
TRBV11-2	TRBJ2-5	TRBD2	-	TGTGCCAGCAGCTCGGGACTAGCGACACAAGAGACCCAGTACTTC	CASSSGLATQETQYF
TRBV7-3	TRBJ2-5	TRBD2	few	TGTGCCAGCAGCTTAAGGACCTCGGGGGGAGGGCCGGGGGAGACCCAGTACTTC	CASSLRTSGGGPGETQYF
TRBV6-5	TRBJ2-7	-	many	TGTGCCAGCAGTATAGACATCGGAGTCCTCTACGAGCAGTACTTC	CASSIDIGVLYEQYF
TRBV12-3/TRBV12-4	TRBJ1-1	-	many	TGTGCCAGCAGTTTAGTGGAGCCAGGCACTGAAGCTTTCTTT	CASSLVEPGTEAFF
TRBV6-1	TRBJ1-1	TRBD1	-	TGTGCCAGCATTCCACCCGGGACAGGGGGCCAACTAACTGAAGCTTTCTTT	CASIPPGTGGQLTEAFF
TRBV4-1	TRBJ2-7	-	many	TGCGCCAGCAGCCAGTCCCTTCCCAGCGGAACCTACGAGCAGTACTTC	CASSQSLPSGTYEQYF
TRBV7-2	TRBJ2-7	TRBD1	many	TGTGCCAGCAGCTCTGCGACAGGGTTAGTTGACGAGCAGTACTTC	CASSSATGLVDEQYF
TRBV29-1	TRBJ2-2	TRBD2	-	TGCAGCGGGACCACCGGGACCGTCGGACTAGCGGAGAACACCGGGGAGCTGTTTTTT	CSGTTGTVGLAENTGELFF
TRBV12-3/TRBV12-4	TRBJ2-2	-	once	TGTGCCAGCACAGCATTAACAGGGAAGAACACCGGGGAGCTGTTTTTT	CASTALTGKNTGELFF
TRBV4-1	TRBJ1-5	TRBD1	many	TGCGCCAGCTCACCCGGGACAGGGGGACGAGTCGGACAGCCCCAGCATTTT	CASSPGTGGRVGQPQHF
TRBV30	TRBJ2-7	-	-	TGTGCCTGGAATCAGGACTTGTCCTACGAGCAGTACTTC	CAWNQDLSYEQYF
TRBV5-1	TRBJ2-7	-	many	TGCGCCAGCAGCCCCGGAGGAGGGAAGGACGAGCAGTGCTTC	CASSPGGGKDEQCF
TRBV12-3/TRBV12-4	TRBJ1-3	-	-	TGTACCAGCATTCCACGGGAGGGATCTGGAAACACCATATATTTT	CTSIPREGSGNTIYF
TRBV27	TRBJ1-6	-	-	TGTGCCAGCAGTTTCCCGACAGGCACACCCCTCCACTTT	CASSFPTGTPLHF
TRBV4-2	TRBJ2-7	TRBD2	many	TGTGCCAGCAGCGTCGGGGGACTAAACTACGAGCAGTACTTC	CASSVGGLNYEQYF
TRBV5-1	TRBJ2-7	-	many	TGCGCCAGCAGCTTCCACGGGCCATACGAGCAGTACTTC	CASSFHGPYEQYF
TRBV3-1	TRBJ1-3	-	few	TGTGCCAGCAGCCAAGGGGGAAACACCATATATTTT	CASSQGGNTIYF
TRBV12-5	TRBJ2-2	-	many	TGTGCTAGTGGTTTGGTCTTAGGACCGAACACCGGGGAGCTGTTTTTT	CASGLVLGPNTGELFF
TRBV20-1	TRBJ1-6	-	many	TGCAGTGCTAGTGGGGCAGTCAATTCACCCCTCCACTTT	CSASGAVNSPLHF
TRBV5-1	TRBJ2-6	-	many	TGCGCCAGCAGCAAACAGGGAGGTAGTGCTGGGGCCAACGTCCTGACTTTC	CASSKQGGSAGANVLTF
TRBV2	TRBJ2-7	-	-	TGTGCCAGCAGTGAAGGACCGATGGTCGGTTACTTC	CASSEGPMVGYF
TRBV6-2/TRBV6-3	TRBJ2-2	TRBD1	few	TGTGCCAGCAGTTACGGTGGTCGGACAGGGAGCACCGGGGAGCTGTTTTTT	CASSYGGRTGSTGELFF
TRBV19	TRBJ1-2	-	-	TGTGCCAGTACCCTGACGTATGCTGACCCCTATGGCTACACCTTC	CASTLTYADPYGYTF
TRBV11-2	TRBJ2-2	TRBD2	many	TGTGCCGGCAGCTTCCGCAGCGGGAGTGTCACCGGGGAGCTGTTTTTT	CAGSFRSGSVTGELFF
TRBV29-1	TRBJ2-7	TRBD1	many	TGCAGCGTCGCCGGACAGGCCGAGTGGGGCGAGCAGTACTTC	CSVAGQAEWGEQYF
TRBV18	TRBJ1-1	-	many	TGTGCCAGCTCACCACCGCGAAGCACTGAAGCTTTCTTT	CASSPPRSTEAFF
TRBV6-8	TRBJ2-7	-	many	TGTGCCAGCAACCGAGTCCGGGCGCCGGGCGAGCAGTACTTC	CASNRVRAPGEQYF
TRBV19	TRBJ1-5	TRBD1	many	TGTGCCAGTTGTTTCAGGGGGTTCGGTCAGCCCCAGCATTTT	CASCFRGFGQPQHF
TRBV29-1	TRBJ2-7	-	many	TGCAGCTTTAGGAGGGCCGACGAGCAGTACTTC	CSFRRADEQYF
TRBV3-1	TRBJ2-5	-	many	TGTGCCAGCAGCCACCTCGGGACAATTCAAGAGACCCAGTACTTC	CASSHLGTIQETQYF
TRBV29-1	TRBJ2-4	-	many	TGCAGCGTTGAATTCGACAGCCTCGGGGCCAAAAACATTCAGTACTTC	CSVEFDSLGAKNIQYF
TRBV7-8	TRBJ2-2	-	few	TGTGCCAGCAGCTTAGCAGGGGGGCGAGACACCGGGGAGCTGTTTTTT	CASSLAGGRDTGELFF
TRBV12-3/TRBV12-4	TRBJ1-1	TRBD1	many	TGTGCCAGCAGTCAGAACAGGGGGCCCACTGAAGCTTTCTTT	CASSQNRGPTEAFF
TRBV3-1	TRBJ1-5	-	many	TGTGCCAGCAGCCAGGGGGGGTCTCAGCCCCAGCATTTT	CASSQGGSQPQHF
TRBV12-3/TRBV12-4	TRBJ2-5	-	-	TGTGCCAGCAGTTTAGTATCGCAGTACTTC	CASSLVSQYF
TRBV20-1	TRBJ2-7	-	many	TGCAGTGCTATCGATGGCGGGGTCTACGAGCAGTACTTC	CSAIDGGVYEQYF
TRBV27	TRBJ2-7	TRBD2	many	TGTGCCAGCAGCCGACTAGCGGGAGGGCCCGTATCCTACGAGCAGTACTTC	CASSRLAGGPVSYEQYF